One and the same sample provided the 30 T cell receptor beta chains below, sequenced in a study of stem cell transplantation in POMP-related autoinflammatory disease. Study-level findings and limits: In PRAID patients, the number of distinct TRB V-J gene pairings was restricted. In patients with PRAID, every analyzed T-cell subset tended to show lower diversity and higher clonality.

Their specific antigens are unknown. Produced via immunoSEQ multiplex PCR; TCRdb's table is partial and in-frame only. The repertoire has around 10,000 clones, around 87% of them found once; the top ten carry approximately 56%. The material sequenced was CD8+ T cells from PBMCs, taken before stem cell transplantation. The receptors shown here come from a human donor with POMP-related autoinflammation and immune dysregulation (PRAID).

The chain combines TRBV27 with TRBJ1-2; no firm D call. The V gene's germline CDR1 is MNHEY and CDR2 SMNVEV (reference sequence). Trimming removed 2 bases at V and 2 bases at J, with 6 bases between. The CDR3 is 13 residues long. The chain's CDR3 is CASSLSGNYGYTF. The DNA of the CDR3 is TGTGCCAGCAGTTTAAGCGGGAACTATGGCTACACCTTC.

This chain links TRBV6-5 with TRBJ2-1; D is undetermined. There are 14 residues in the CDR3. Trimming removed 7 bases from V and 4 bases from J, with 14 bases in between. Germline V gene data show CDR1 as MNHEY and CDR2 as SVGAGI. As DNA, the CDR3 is TGTGCCAGCAAGGAAGGAGTTGCGTACAATGAGCAGTTCTTC. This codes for CASKEGVAYNEQFF.

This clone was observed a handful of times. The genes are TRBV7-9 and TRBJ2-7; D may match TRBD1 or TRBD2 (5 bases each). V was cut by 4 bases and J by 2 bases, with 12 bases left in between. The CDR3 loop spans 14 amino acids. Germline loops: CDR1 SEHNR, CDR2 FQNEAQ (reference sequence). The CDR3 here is CASSSGPTAYEQYF. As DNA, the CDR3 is TGTGCCAGCAGCTCGGGACCGACAGCCTACGAGCAGTACTTC. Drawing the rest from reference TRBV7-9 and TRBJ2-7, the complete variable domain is DTGVSQNPRHKITKRGQNVTFRCDPISEHNRLYWYRQTLGQGPEFLTYFQNEAQLEKSRLLSDRFSAERPKGSFSTLEIQRTEQGDSAMYLCASSSGPTAYEQYFGPGTRLTVT.

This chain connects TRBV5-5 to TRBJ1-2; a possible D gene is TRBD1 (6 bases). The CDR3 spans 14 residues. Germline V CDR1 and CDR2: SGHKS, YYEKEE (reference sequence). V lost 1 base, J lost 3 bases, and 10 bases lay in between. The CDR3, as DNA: TGTGCCAGCAGCTTGTTGGACAGTTACTATGGCTACACCTTC. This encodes CASSLLDSYYGYTF. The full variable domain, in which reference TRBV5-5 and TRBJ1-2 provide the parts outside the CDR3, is DAGVTQSPTHLIKTRGQQVTLRCSPISGHKSVSWYQQVLGQGPQFIFQYYEKEERGRGNFPDRFSARQFPNYSSELNVNALLLGDSALYLCASSLLDSYYGYTFGSGTRLTVV.

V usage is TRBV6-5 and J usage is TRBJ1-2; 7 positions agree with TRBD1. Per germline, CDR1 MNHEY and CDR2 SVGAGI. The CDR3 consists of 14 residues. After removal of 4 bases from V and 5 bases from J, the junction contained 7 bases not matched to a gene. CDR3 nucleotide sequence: TGTGCCAGCAGTTCCACAGGGGTGCGGTATGGCTACACCTTC. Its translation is CASSSTGVRYGYTF.

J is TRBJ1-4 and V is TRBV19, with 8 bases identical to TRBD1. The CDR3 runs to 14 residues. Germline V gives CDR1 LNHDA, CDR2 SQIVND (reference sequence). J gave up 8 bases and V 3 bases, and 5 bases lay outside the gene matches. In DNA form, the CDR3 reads TGTGCCAGTAGTATTGGGACAGGCTGGGAAAAACTGTTTTTT. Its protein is CASSIGTGWEKLFF.

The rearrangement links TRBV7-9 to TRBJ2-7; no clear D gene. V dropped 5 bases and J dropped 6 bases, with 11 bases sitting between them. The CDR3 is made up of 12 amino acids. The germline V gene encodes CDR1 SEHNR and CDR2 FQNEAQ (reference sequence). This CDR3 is CASSPSPVEQYF. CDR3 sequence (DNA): TGTGCCAGCAGCCCCAGCCCCGTCGAGCAGTACTTC.

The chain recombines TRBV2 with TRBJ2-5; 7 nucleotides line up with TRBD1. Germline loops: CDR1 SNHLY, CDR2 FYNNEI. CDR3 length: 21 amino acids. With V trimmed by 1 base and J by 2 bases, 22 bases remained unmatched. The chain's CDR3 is CASSEDVSPRTGAYRQETQYF. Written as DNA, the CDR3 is TGTGCCAGCAGTGAAGACGTGTCCCCCCGAACAGGGGCTTACCGACAAGAGACCCAGTACTTC. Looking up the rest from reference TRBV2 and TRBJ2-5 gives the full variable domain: EPEVTQTPSHQVTQMGQEVILRCVPISNHLYFYWYRQILGQKVEFLVSFYNNEISEKSEIFDDQFSVERPDGSNFTLKIRSTKLEDSAMYFCASSEDVSPRTGAYRQETQYFGPGTRLLVL.

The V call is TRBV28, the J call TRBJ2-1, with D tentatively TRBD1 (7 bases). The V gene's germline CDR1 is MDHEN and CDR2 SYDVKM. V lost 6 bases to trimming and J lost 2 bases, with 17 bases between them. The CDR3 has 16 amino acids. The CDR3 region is CASRFPRRGPYNEQFF. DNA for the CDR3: TGTGCCAGCAGATTTCCTAGGAGGGGGCCCTACAATGAGCAGTTCTTC.

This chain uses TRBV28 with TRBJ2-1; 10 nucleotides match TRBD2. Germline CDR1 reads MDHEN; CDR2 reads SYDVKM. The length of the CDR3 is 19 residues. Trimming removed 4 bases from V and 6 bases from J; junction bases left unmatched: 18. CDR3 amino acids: CASSSLIMRDSGRPNEQFF. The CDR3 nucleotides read TGTGCCAGCAGTTCGCTGATAATGAGGGATAGCGGGAGGCCCAATGAGCAGTTCTTC.

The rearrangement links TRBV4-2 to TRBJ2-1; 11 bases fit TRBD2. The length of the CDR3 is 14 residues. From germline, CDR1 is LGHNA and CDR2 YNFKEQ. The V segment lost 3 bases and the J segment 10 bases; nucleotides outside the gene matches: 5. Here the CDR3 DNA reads TGTGCCAGCAGCCACGGGACTAGCGGTTACGAGCAGTTCTTC. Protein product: CASSHGTSGYEQFF.

The CDR3 sequence is CASSLDEYEQYF. CDR3 DNA: TGTGCCAGCAGCTTAGATGAATACGAGCAGTACTTC. This sequence joins TRBV7-8 and TRBJ2-7; D is undetermined. The CDR3 totals 12 residues. Germline CDR1 reads SGHVS; CDR2 reads FQNEAQ. The V and J ends lost 1 base and 4 bases respectively, with 5 bases between them.

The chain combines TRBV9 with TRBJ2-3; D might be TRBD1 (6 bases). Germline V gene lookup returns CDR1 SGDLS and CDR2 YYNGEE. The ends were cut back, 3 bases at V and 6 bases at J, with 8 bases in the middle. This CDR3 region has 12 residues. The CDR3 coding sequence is TGTGCCAGCAGCGCCGACAGGGATACGCAGTATTTT. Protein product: CASSADRDTQYF.

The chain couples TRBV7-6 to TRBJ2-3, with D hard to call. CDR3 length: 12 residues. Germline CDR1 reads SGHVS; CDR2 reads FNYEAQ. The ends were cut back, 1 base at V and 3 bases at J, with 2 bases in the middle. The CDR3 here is CASSLGTDTQYF. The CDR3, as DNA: TGTGCCAGCAGCTTAGGTACAGATACGCAGTATTTT.

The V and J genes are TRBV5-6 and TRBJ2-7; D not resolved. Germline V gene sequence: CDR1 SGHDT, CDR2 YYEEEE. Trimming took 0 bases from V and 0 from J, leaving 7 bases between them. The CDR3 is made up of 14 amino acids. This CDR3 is CASSLAANSYEQYF. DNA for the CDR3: TGTGCCAGCAGCTTGGCCGCCAACTCCTACGAGCAGTACTTC.

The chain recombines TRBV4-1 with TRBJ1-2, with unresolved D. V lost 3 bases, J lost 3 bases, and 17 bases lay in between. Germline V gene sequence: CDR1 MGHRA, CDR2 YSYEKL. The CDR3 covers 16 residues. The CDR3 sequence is CASSHPGVGYHYGYTF. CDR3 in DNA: TGCGCCAGCAGCCACCCCGGGGTCGGTTATCACTATGGCTACACCTTC.

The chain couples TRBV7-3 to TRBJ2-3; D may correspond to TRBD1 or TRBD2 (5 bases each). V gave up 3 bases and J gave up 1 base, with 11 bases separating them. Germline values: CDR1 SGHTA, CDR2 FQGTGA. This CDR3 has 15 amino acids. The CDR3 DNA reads TGTGCCAGCAGCTTGCAGGGAGTGGGCACAGATACGCAGTATTTT. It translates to CASSLQGVGTDTQYF.

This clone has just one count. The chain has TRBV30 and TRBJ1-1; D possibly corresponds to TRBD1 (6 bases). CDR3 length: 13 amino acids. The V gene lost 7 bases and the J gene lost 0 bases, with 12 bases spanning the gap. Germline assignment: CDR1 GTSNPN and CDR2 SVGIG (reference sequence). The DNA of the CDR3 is TGTGCCTTCTCCACAGGGCTGAACACTGAAGCTTTCTTT. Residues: CAFSTGLNTEAFF. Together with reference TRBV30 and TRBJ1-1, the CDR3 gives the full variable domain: SQTIHQWPATLVQPVGSPLSLECTVEGTSNPNLYWYRQAAGRGLQLLFYSVGIGQISSEVPQNLSASRPQDRQFILSSKKLLLSDSGFYLCAFSTGLNTEAFFGQGTRLTVV.

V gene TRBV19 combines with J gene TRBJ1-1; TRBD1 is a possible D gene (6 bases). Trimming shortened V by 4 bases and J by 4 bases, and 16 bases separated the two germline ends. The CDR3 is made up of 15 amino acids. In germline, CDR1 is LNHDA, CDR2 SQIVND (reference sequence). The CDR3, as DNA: TGTGCCAGTAGTACTGCCCAGGGGATACTCACTGAAGCTTTCTTT. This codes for CASSTAQGILTEAFF.

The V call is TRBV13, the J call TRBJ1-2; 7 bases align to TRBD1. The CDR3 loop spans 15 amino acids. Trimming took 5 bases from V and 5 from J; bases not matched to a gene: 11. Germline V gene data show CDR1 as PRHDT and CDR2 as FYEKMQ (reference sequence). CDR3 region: CASSPRLGQSYGYTF. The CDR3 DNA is TGTGCCAGCAGCCCGCGCCTGGGACAGTCTTATGGCTACACCTTC.

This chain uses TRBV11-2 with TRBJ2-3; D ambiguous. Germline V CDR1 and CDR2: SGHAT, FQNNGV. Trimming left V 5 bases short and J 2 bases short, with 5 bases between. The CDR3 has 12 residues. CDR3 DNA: TGTGCCAGCAGCCCTTACACAGATACGCAGTATTTT. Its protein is CASSPYTDTQYF. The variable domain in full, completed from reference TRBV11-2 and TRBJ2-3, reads EAGVAQSPRYKIIEKRQSVAFWCNPISGHATLYWYQQILGQGPKLLIQFQNNGVVDDSQLPKDRFSAERLKGVDSTLKIQPAKLEDSAVYLCASSPYTDTQYFGPGTRLTVL.

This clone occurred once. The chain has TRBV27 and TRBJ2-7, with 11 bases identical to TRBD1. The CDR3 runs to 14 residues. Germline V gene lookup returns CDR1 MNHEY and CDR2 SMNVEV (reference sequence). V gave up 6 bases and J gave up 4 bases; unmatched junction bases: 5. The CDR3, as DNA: TGTGCCAGCAGCCCCGGACAGGGGGCGTACGAGCAGTACTTC. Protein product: CASSPGQGAYEQYF.

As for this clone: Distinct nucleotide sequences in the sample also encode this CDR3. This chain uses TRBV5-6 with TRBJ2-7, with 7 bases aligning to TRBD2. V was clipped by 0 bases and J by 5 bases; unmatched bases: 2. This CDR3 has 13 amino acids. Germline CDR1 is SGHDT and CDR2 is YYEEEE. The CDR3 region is CASSLGREHEQYF. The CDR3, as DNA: TGTGCCAGCAGCTTGGGGCGGGAGCACGAGCAGTACTTC.

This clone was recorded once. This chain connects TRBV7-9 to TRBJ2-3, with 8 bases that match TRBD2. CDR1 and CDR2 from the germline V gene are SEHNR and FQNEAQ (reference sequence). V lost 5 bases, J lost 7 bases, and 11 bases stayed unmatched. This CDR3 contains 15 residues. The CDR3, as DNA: TGTGCCAGCAGCCCTATGGGATTAGCGGGGTATACGCAGTATTTT. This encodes CASSPMGLAGYTQYF. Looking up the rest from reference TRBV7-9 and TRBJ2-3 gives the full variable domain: DTGVSQNPRHKITKRGQNVTFRCDPISEHNRLYWYRQTLGQGPEFLTYFQNEAQLEKSRLLSDRFSAERPKGSFSTLEIQRTEQGDSAMYLCASSPMGLAGYTQYFGPGTRLTVL.

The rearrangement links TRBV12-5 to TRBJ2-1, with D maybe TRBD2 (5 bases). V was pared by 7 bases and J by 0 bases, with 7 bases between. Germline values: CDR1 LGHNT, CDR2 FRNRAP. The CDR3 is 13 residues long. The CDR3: CASAEVSYNEQFF. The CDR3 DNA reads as TGTGCTAGTGCGGAGGTCTCCTACAATGAGCAGTTCTTC. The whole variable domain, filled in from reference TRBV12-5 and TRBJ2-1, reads DARVTQTPRHKVTEMGQEVTMRCQPILGHNTVFWYRQTMMQGLELLAYFRNRAPLDDSGMPKDRFSAEMPDATLATLKIQPSEPRDSAVYFCASAEVSYNEQFFGPGTRLTVL.

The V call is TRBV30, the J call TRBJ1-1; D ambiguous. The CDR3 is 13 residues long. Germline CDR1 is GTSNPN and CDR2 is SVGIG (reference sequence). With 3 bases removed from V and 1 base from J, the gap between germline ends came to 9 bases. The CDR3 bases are TGTGCCTGGAGAAGGCCGGCGAACACTGAAGCTTTCTTT. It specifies CAWRRPANTEAFF.

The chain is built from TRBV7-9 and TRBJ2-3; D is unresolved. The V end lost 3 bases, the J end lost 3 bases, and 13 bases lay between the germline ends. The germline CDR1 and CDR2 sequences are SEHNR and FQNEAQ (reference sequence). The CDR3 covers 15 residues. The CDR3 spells CASSLARVGTDTQYF. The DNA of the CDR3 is TGTGCCAGCAGCTTGGCCCGGGTAGGAACAGATACGCAGTATTTT.

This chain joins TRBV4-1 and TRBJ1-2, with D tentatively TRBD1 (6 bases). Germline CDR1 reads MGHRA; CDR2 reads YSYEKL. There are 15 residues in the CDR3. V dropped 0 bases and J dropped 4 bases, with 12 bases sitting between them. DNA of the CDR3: TGCGCCAGCAGCCAAGAGTCAGTGGACAGCTATGGCTACACCTTC. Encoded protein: CASSQESVDSYGYTF.

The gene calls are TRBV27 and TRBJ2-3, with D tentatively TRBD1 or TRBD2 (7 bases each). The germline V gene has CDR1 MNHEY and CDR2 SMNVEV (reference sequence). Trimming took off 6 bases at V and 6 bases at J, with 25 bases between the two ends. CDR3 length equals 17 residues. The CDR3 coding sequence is TGTGCCAGCAGCCTTCATCCTAGCGGCAGGGGGTGGGATACGCAGTATTTT. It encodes CASSLHPSGRGWDTQYF.

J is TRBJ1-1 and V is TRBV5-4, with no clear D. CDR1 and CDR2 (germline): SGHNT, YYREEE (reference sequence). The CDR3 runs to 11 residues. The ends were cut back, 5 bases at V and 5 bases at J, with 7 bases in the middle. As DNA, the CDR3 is TGTGCCAGCAGTTTCGGGACTGAAGCTTTCTTT. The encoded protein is CASSFGTEAFF.